This TCR beta chain derives from a study of patients and donors after allogeneic stem cell transplantation. MiXCR, run by TCRdb on the RT-PCR reads, gives a single entry per CDR3 protein. This sample yields some 230,000 distinct CDR3 sequences, of which about 14% are seen a single time; 11% belongs to the top ten. This clonotype has ten or more counts. Germline values: CDR1 MNHEY, CDR2 SVGAGI. Trimming shortened V by 0 bases and J by 7 bases, and 15 bases separated the two germline ends. CDR3 length: 16 residues. The TCR was taken from a human donor who was either an allogeneic HSCT recipient or a stem cell or donor lymphocyte infusion donor (not recorded which). It is not recorded whose cells these are; they may come from a transplant donor. Sequencing used blood, either unsorted or a sorted T cell fraction (not recorded which). The chain joins TRBV6-5 to TRBJ2-2; no clear D gene. CDR3 in amino acids: CASSYSSLLTGGELFF. As DNA, the CDR3 is TGTGCCAGCAGTTACTCTAGCCTCTTAACTGGCGGGGAGCTGTTTTTT.